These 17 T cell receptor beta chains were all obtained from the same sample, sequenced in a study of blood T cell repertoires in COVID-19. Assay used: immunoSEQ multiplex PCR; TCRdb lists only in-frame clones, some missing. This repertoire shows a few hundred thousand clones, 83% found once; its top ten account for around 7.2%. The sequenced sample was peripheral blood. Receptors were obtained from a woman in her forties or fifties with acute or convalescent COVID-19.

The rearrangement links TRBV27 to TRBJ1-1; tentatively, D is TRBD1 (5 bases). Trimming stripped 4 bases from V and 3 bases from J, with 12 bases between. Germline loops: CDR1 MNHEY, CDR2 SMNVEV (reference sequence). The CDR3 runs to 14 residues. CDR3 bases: TGTGCCAGCAGTTCGGGGGGAGTTTACACTGAAGCTTTCTTT. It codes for CASSSGGVYTEAFF.

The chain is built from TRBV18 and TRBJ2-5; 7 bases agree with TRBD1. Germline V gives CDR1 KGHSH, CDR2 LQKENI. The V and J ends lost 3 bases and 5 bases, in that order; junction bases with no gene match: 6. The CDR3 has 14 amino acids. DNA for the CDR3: TGTGCCAGCTCACCTCCGACAGGGTTGGAGACCCAGTACTTC. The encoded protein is CASSPPTGLETQYF.

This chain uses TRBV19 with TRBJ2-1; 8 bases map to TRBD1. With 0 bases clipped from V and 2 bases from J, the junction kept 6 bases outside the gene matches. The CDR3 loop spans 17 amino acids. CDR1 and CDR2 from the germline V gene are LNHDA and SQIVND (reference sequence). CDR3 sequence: CASSIDPGRGPYNEQFF. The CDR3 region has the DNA TGTGCCAGTAGTATAGACCCGGGCAGGGGGCCCTACAATGAGCAGTTCTTC.

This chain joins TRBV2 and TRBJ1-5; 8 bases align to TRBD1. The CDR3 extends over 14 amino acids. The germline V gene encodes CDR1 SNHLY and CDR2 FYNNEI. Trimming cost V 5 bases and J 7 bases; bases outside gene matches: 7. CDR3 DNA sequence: TGTGCCAGCAGTAACAGGGGGTGGGGACAGCCCCAGCATTTT. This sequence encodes CASSNRGWGQPQHF.

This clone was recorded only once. CDR3 in amino acids: CASSPPAQGASIQYF. The CDR3 DNA sequence: TGTGCCAGCTCACCACCGGCACAGGGGGCAAGCATTCAGTACTTC. The chain is built from TRBV18 and TRBJ2-4; the match to TRBD1 covers 9 bases. The length of the CDR3 is 15 residues. The V gene's germline CDR1 is KGHSH and CDR2 LQKENI. The trim removed 0 bases at V and 9 bases at J, leaving 6 bases unmatched.

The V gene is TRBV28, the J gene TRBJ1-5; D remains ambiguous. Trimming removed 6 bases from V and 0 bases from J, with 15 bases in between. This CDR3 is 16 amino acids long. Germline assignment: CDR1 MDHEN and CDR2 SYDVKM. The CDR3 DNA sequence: TGTGCCAGCAGCCCAACCCGGGTTATTAGCAATCAGCCCCAGCATTTT. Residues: CASSPTRVISNQPQHF.

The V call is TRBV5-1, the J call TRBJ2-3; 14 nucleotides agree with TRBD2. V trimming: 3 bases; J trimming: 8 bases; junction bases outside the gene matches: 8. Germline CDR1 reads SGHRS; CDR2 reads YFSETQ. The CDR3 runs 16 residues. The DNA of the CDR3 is TGCGCCAGCAGCTCAAGACTAGCGGGAGGGGCCGGTACGCAGTATTTT. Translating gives CASSSRLAGGAGTQYF.

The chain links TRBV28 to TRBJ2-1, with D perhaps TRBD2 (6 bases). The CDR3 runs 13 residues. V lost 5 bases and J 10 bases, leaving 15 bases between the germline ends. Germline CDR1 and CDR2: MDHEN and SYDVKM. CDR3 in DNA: TGTGCCAGCAGTCCGGTGGGAGGCGGCGAGCAGTTCTTC. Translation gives CASSPVGGGEQFF. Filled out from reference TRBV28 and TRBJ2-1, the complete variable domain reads DVKVTQSSRYLVKRTGEKVFLECVQDMDHENMFWYRQDPGLGLRLIYFSYDVKMKEKGDIPEGYSVSREKKERFSLILESASTNQTSMYLCASSPVGGGEQFFGPGTRLTVL.

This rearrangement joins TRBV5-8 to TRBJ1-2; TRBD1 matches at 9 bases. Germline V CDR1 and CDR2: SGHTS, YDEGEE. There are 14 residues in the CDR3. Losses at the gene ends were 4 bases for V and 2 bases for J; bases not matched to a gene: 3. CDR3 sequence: CASSLQGANYGYTF. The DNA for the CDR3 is TGTGCCAGCAGCCTACAGGGGGCAAACTATGGCTACACCTTC.

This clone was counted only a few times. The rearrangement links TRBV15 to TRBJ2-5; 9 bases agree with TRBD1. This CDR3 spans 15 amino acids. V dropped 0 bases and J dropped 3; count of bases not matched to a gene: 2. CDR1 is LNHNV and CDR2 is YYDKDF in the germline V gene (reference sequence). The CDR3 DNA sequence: TGTGCCACCAGCAGAGACGGGACAGGGAAAGAGACCCAGTACTTC. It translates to CATSRDGTGKETQYF.

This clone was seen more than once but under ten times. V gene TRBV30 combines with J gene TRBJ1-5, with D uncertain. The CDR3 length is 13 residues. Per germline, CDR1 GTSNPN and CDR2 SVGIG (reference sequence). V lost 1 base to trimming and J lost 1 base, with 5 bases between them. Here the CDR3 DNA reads TGTGCCTGGAGTGAGCTAAGCAATCAGCCCCAGCATTTT. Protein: CAWSELSNQPQHF.

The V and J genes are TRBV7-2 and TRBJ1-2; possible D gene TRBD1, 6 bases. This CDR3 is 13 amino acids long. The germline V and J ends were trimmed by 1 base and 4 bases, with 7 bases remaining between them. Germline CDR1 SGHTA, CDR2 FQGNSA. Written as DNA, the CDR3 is TGTGCCAGCAGCTTAGGCAGGGGCTATGGCTACACCTTC. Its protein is CASSLGRGYGYTF.

The CDR3 here is CASHGEGSYNSPLHF. DNA of the CDR3: TGTGCCAGTCACGGAGAGGGTTCCTATAATTCACCCCTCCACTTT. The rearrangement uses TRBV6-6 and TRBJ1-6; D not certain. Germline assignment: CDR1 MNHNY and CDR2 SVGAGI (reference sequence). The CDR3 has 15 residues. The germline V and J ends were trimmed by 9 bases and 1 base, with 13 bases remaining between them.

CDR3 region: CASSPGLAGSEQYF. The CDR3 bases are TGTGCCAGCAGTCCCGGACTAGCGGGAAGCGAGCAGTACTTC. The chain employs TRBV6-5 and TRBJ2-7, with 12 bases matching TRBD2. The CDR3 spans 14 residues. Germline-derived CDR1 and CDR2 are MNHEY and SVGAGI. J lost 6 bases, V lost 5 bases, and 5 bases had no gene match.

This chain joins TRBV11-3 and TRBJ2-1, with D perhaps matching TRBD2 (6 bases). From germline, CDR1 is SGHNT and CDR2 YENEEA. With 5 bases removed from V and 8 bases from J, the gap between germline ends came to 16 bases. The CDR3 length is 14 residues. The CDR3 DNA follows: TGTGCCAGCAGCCGCCGCGGGGCCGAAGATGAGCAGTTCTTC. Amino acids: CASSRRGAEDEQFF.

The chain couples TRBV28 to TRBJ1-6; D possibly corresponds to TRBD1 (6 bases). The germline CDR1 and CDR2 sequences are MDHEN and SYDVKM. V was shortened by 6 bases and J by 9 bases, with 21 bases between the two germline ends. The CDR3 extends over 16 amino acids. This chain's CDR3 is CASRANRAALGSPLHF. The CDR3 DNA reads TGTGCCAGCAGAGCCAACAGGGCCGCCTTAGGTTCACCCCTCCACTTT.

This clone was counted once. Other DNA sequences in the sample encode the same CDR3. The CDR3 loop is CASSRETQYF. CDR3 in DNA: TGTGCCAGCAGTCGAGAGACCCAGTACTTC. The chain joins TRBV6-5 to TRBJ2-5; D is undetermined. The length of the CDR3 is 10 residues. In germline, CDR1 is MNHEY, CDR2 SVGAGI. The V and J ends lost 5 bases and 4 bases respectively, with 2 bases between them.